Listed below are T cell receptor beta chains from one sample, sequenced in a study of beta chain features in type 1 diabetes. Here immunoSEQ multiplex PCR was the method, and the copy in TCRdb shows in-frame clones only, minus some. This table holds more than 100,000 clones, about a sixth found once. The sequenced sample consisted of central memory CD4+ T cells from blood. The receptors were sampled from a man aged 25 to 40 with type 1 diabetes. Each CDR3 is given with its conserved first and last residue. The D gene is left open where the match is weak. Only some rows state a clone size, as once, few, many or a class for expanded clones.

TRBV18,TRBJ1-1,few,.,TGTGCCAGCTCACCCCAGGGCGTAATGGCGTCTGAAGCTTTCTTT,CASSPQGVMASEAFF
TRBV18,TRBJ2-3,few,.,TGTGCCAGCTCCCCAGGACTCGCTGGCACAGATACGCAGTATTTT,CASSPGLAGTDTQYF
TRBV6-5,TRBJ2-5,few,.,TGTGCCAGCGGGTACCAAGAGACCCAGTACTTC,CASGYQETQYF
TRBV4-3,TRBJ2-1,few,.,TGCGCCAGCAGCCAAGTCCCCCTTCAAGACAATGAGCAGTTCTTC,CASSQVPLQDNEQFF
TRBV7-9,TRBJ2-7,.,TRBD2,TGTGCCAGCAGCTTAGAGCCCCTAGCGGGGGGCTACGAGCAGTACTTC,CASSLEPLAGGYEQYF
TRBV19,TRBJ1-2,.,.,TGTGCCAGTAGTATGGGTCAGTTCTATGGCTACACCTTC,CASSMGQFYGYTF
TRBV11-2,TRBJ1-5,.,.,TGTGCCAGCAGCTTGTCGGATCAGCCCCAGCATTTT,CASSLSDQPQHF
TRBV7-2,TRBJ1-2,.,.,TGTGCCAGCAGCTTATTCATACTCTATGGCTACACCTTC,CASSLFILYGYTF
TRBV9,TRBJ2-2,few,TRBD2,TGTGCCAGCAGGTCTAGCGGGGGAAACCAGAACACCGGGGAGCTGTTTTTT,CASRSSGGNQNTGELFF
TRBV29-1,TRBJ2-5,.,.,TGCAGCGTTGGAGAGGTGGGAGAGACCCAGTACTTC,CSVGEVGETQYF
TRBV6-5,TRBJ2-3,.,TRBD1,TGTGCCAGTCGGCCGGGACAGCAAATCACAGATACGCAGTATTTT,CASRPGQQITDTQYF
TRBV13,TRBJ2-5,once,.,TGTGCCAGCAGTACCAATGGGGAGACCCAGTACTTC,CASSTNGETQYF
TRBV4-3,TRBJ2-3,few,TRBD2,TGCGCCAGCAGCCAAGGACTAGCGGCGACGCAGTATTTT,CASSQGLAATQYF
TRBV7-2,TRBJ2-3,.,.,TGTGCCAGCAGGTTGAGGGGCCCGGGTACCGATACGCAGTATTTT,CASRLRGPGTDTQYF
TRBV28,TRBJ1-5,.,.,TGTGCCAGCAGCGGCACGGGACAACCCAATCAGCCCCAGCATTTT,CASSGTGQPNQPQHF
TRBV20-1,TRBJ1-1,few,.,TGCAGTGCTAGACTTGAGGCACGAGCTTTCTTT,CSARLEARAFF
TRBV10-3,TRBJ2-7,.,TRBD1,TGTGCCACAGCCCCTGGGACAGAACCCTACGAGCAGTACTTC,CATAPGTEPYEQYF
TRBV4-2,TRBJ1-6,few,.,TGTGCCAGCAGCCAAGATTGGGACGCTGGTAATTCACCCCTCCACTTT,CASSQDWDAGNSPLHF
TRBV5-1,TRBJ2-7,few,.,TGCGCCAGCCGGGAGACCTCCTACGAGCAGTACTTC,CASRETSYEQYF
TRBV7-2,TRBJ1-2,few,TRBD1,TGTGCCAGCAGCCCAACGGGACAGCTCTATGGCTACACCTTC,CASSPTGQLYGYTF
TRBV7-3,TRBJ2-7,few,.,TGTGCCAGCAGCTTGATGACTGAGCAGTACTTC,CASSLMTEQYF
TRBV4-2,TRBJ2-7,.,.,TGTGCCAGCAGCCAAATGACAGGTTCCTACGAGCAGTACTTC,CASSQMTGSYEQYF
TRBV30,TRBJ1-2,.,.,TGTGCCTGGAGTATCGCAGGGACCTATGGCTACACCTTC,CAWSIAGTYGYTF
TRBV21-1,TRBJ2-7,.,.,TGTGCCAGCAGCAAAACCCCCGCTAGCGGGGGGAAAACGCCCTACGAGCAGTACTTC,CASSKTPASGGKTPYEQYF
TRBV6-5,TRBJ1-1,.,.,TGTGCCAGCAGTTACGAGGGTAACACTGAAGCTTTCTTT,CASSYEGNTEAFF
TRBV30,TRBJ1-5,.,.,TGTGCCTGGAGTGTTGAAGGGAAGGGCAATCAGCCCCAGCATTTT,CAWSVEGKGNQPQHF
TRBV7-2,TRBJ2-7,.,TRBD1,TGTGCCAGCAGCTTAGCCGGGACAGGGCATGGATCCTACGAGCAGTACTTC,CASSLAGTGHGSYEQYF
TRBV9,TRBJ2-5,.,.,TGTGCCAGCAGCGTAGTTGGTTATGGGCAAGAGACCCAGTACTTC,CASSVVGYGQETQYF
TRBV6-5,TRBJ1-6,.,.,TGTGCCAGCAGTCGACAGGTCCTTTATTCACCCCTCCACTTT,CASSRQVLYSPLHF
TRBV19,TRBJ2-4,few,.,TGTGCCAGTACCATCGGGACAGCCAAAAACATTCAGTACTTC,CASTIGTAKNIQYF
TRBV6-5,TRBJ1-2,many,.,TGTGCCAGCAGCCCAGGGTATGGCTACACCTTC,CASSPGYGYTF
TRBV7-9,TRBJ2-3,few,.,TGTGCCAGCAGCGCCATCTTGGATACGCAGTATTTT,CASSAILDTQYF
TRBV29-1,TRBJ2-5,.,.,TGCAGCGTTGAGAGCAGGACAGTCCAAGAGACCCAGTACTTC,CSVESRTVQETQYF
TRBV2,TRBJ2-3,.,.,TGTGCCATCCAAATCCTAACTAGCACAGATACGCAGTATTTT,CAIQILTSTDTQYF
TRBV5-1,TRBJ2-7,many,.,TGCGCCAGCAGCTTATGGGACAAGTCCTACGAGCAGTACTTC,CASSLWDKSYEQYF
TRBV9,TRBJ2-2,few,TRBD1,TGTGCCAGCAGCCTAGGGACAGGGAACACCGGGGAGCTGTTTTTT,CASSLGTGNTGELFF
TRBV30,TRBJ1-5,.,.,TGTGCCTGGAGTGTAACGGGGCAGCCCCAGCATTTT,CAWSVTGQPQHF
TRBV7-7,TRBJ2-3,.,.,TGTGCCAGCAGCTTAGACTACACAGATACGCAGTATTTT,CASSLDYTDTQYF
TRBV27,TRBJ2-7,few,.,TGTGCCAGCAGTTTTGGACAGAGGATCTACGAGCAGTACTTC,CASSFGQRIYEQYF
TRBV4-3,TRBJ2-3,.,TRBD2,TGCGCCAGCAGCAAACTAGCGGGGATCACAGATACGCAGTATTTT,CASSKLAGITDTQYF
TRBV7-9,TRBJ1-1,.,.,TGTGCCAGCAGCGATGATGGTCGGTCGAACACTGAAGCTTTCTTT,CASSDDGRSNTEAFF
TRBV30,TRBJ1-6,few,.,TGTGCCTCCCGCTCGGCGGGTCAGTATTCACCCCTCCACTTT,CASRSAGQYSPLHF
TRBV20-1,TRBJ2-5,.,.,TGCAGTGCTAAACTCCAAGAGACCCAGTACTTC,CSAKLQETQYF
TRBV4-1,TRBJ1-1,.,.,TGCGCCAGCAGCCAAGCTGCGCGCCGAGCCGGCCCCCCTGAAGCTTTCTTT,CASSQAARRAGPPEAFF
TRBV30,TRBJ2-3,many,.,TGTGCCTGGATGGGACCGGTGGCAGATACGCAGTATTTT,CAWMGPVADTQYF
TRBV9,TRBJ1-4,few,.,TGTGCCAGCAGCAACCCGGCAGGGGCGATAAATGAAAAACTGTTTTTT,CASSNPAGAINEKLFF
TRBV7-2,TRBJ2-3,.,.,TGTGCCAGCAGCTTAGAGGGACATCGCACAGATACGCAGTATTTT,CASSLEGHRTDTQYF
TRBV6-5,TRBJ2-2,few,.,TGTGCCAGCAGTTTAGCCCGGGCAAGGAACACCGGGGAGCTGTTTTTT,CASSLARARNTGELFF
TRBV12-5,TRBJ2-3,many,.,TGTGCTAGTGGTGAGGCAGATACGCAGTATTTT,CASGEADTQYF
TRBV14,TRBJ1-1,few,.,TGTGCCAGCAGTCTAAGAAGGGGGAACACTGAAGCTTTCTTT,CASSLRRGNTEAFF
TRBV13,TRBJ2-3,.,.,TGTGCCAGCAGCTTATTGGGGGGCTCGACTCGAAGCACAGATACGCAGTATTTT,CASSLLGGSTRSTDTQYF
TRBV7-3,TRBJ2-5,.,.,TGTGCCAGCAGCCCAACGGGACTCCAAGAGACCCAGTACTTC,CASSPTGLQETQYF
TRBV5-4,TRBJ1-2,few,.,TGTGCCAGCAGCTTGAATGCCGGTTTAGACAGCGACTACACCTTC,CASSLNAGLDSDYTF
TRBV2,TRBJ2-7,.,TRBD1,TGTGCCAGCAGTACTCCGGGACAGACCTACGAGCAGTACTTC,CASSTPGQTYEQYF
TRBV7-2,TRBJ1-1,few,.,TGTGCCAGCAGCTTAGGAATCGGAACTTTTGGTGAAGCTTTCTTT,CASSLGIGTFGEAFF